These 18 T cell receptor beta chains were all obtained from the same sample, sequenced in a study of T cell responses to AZD1222 COVID-19 vaccine. Sequencing used immunoSEQ multiplex PCR; TCRdb keeps in-frame clones, though not all of them. This sample has about 86,000 clones, with roughly nine tenths found just once. The starting material was peripheral blood, obtained 28 days after the second AZD1222 dose. The receptors here all came from an adult who received the AZD1222 COVID-19 vaccine.

The chain joins TRBV7-9 to TRBJ1-4; D perhaps matches TRBD1 (6 bases). CDR3 size: 13 residues. Germline V lookup: CDR1 SEHNR, CDR2 FQNEAQ (reference sequence). V lost 8 bases and J lost 3, with 10 bases in between. The CDR3 region has the DNA TGTGCCAGCCAAAGGGGGGCTAATGAAAAACTGTTTTTT. Protein: CASQRGANEKLFF.

This chain uses TRBV7-9 with TRBJ1-3; the D is unclear. Germline loops: CDR1 SEHNR, CDR2 FQNEAQ (reference sequence). CDR3 length: 18 residues. Trimming removed 3 bases at V and 0 bases at J, with 18 bases between. In DNA form, the CDR3 reads TGTGCCAGCAGCTTTCGCCAGTCGGCTGGGAGCTCTGGAAACACCATATATTTT. Protein product: CASSFRQSAGSSGNTIYF.

The rearrangement uses TRBV28 and TRBJ1-5; D not certain. The CDR3 runs 15 residues. V shed 3 bases and J shed 0 bases, with 9 bases lying between them. Germline CDR1 and CDR2: MDHEN and SYDVKM. CDR3 loop: CASSLSGNSNQPQHF. Written as DNA, the CDR3 is TGTGCCAGCAGTTTGTCTGGGAATAGCAATCAGCCCCAGCATTTT.

The chain combines TRBV19 with TRBJ1-6; the D gene is possibly TRBD1 (6 bases). Germline V gives CDR1 LNHDA, CDR2 SQIVND (reference sequence). The CDR3 length is 13 residues. Trimming took 8 bases from V and 5 from J, leaving 10 bases between them. CDR3 in amino acids: CASRQVDNSPLHF. The CDR3 DNA reads as TGTGCCAGTCGACAGGTAGATAATTCACCCCTCCACTTT.

The V call is TRBV7-9, the J call TRBJ1-4; the D is unclear. V lost 5 bases, J lost 6 bases, and 16 bases lay in between. In germline, CDR1 is SEHNR, CDR2 FQNEAQ (reference sequence). The CDR3 runs to 15 residues. The CDR3 protein is CASSPLGGTYEKLFF. The CDR3 nucleotides are TGTGCCAGCAGCCCCTTAGGTGGAACCTATGAAAAACTGTTTTTT.

V and J are TRBV7-2 and TRBJ2-4; 10 bases fit TRBD1. Germline V lookup: CDR1 SGHTA, CDR2 FQGNSA. V lost 5 bases to trimming and J lost 7 bases; unmatched junction nucleotides: 5. The CDR3 has 14 residues. The CDR3 DNA is TGTGCCAGCAGCCCGGGACAGGGGATCAACATTCAGTACTTC. Encoded protein: CASSPGQGINIQYF.

This chain joins TRBV11-3 and TRBJ1-1; D perhaps matches TRBD1 (5 bases). Germline CDR1 reads SGHNT; CDR2 reads YENEEA. Trimming took off 2 bases at V and 5 bases at J, with 9 bases between the two ends. This CDR3 spans 13 amino acids. CDR3 DNA: TGTGCCAGCAGCTTACTGGGGGGAACTGAAGCTTTCTTT. Translated: CASSLLGGTEAFF.

V gene TRBV6-5 combines with J gene TRBJ1-1; maybe TRBD1 (5 bases). This CDR3 is built from 15 residues. V lost 0 bases, J lost 2 bases, and 10 bases lay in between. CDR1 is MNHEY and CDR2 is SVGAGI in the germline V gene. The CDR3 protein is CASSYSITGNTEAFF. The CDR3 bases are TGTGCCAGCAGTTACTCGATAACAGGTAACACTGAAGCTTTCTTT.

The V gene is TRBV7-9, the J gene TRBJ1-5; D remains ambiguous. The CDR3 is 13 residues long. From germline, CDR1 is SEHNR and CDR2 FQNEAQ (reference sequence). V was shortened by 4 bases and J by 5 bases, with 9 bases between the two germline ends. The CDR3 DNA follows: TGTGCCAGCAGCTGGCTCGGGGATCAGCCCCAGCATTTT. This translates into CASSWLGDQPQHF.

The V and J genes are TRBV5-6 and TRBJ2-1, with TRBD2 identical over 11 bases. Losses at the gene ends were 4 bases for V and 3 bases for J; bases not matched to a gene: 6. The length of the CDR3 is 16 residues. The germline CDR1 and CDR2 sequences are SGHDT and YYEEEE. This chain's CDR3 is CASSPITSGGYNEQFF. The CDR3 nucleotides are TGTGCCAGCAGCCCAATTACTAGCGGGGGCTACAATGAGCAGTTCTTC.

The chain employs TRBV28 and TRBJ2-7; D possibly uses TRBD1 or TRBD2 (5 bases each). The germline CDR1 and CDR2 sequences are MDHEN and SYDVKM. Trimming left V 6 bases short and J 4 bases short, with 16 bases between. This CDR3 is built from 14 residues. The CDR3 DNA sequence: TGTGCCAGCAGAGTTCCTGGGGGAATTTACGAGCAGTACTTC. Translated: CASRVPGGIYEQYF.

The V call is TRBV7-8, the J call TRBJ1-6; D might be TRBD1 (6 bases). The CDR3 totals 14 residues. The V gene lost 1 base and the J gene lost 10 bases, with 11 bases spanning the gap. Germline V gives CDR1 SGHVS, CDR2 FQNEAQ. CDR3 sequence: CASSLEGGGSPLHF. CDR3 coding DNA: TGTGCCAGCAGCTTAGAAGGGGGGGGCTCACCCCTCCACTTT.

CDR3 sequence: CADPGGTYEQYV. The CDR3 nucleotides read TGCGCCGATCCAGGGGGTACCTACGAGCAGTACGTC. This chain connects TRBV5-1 to TRBJ2-7; TRBD1 matches 7 bases. Germline loops: CDR1 SGHRS, CDR2 YFSETQ. With V trimmed by 10 bases and J by 2 bases, 6 bases remained unmatched. The CDR3 totals 12 residues.

This clone was seen only once. The chain employs TRBV2 and TRBJ1-5; tentatively, D is TRBD1 (6 bases). The CDR3 is 13 amino acids. V lost 7 bases, J lost 1 base, and 8 bases lay in between. Germline CDR1 SNHLY, CDR2 FYNNEI. In DNA, the CDR3 is TGTGCCAGCAACAGGGTAAGCAATCAGCCCCAGCATTTT. Amino acids: CASNRVSNQPQHF.

This clone appeared a few times. J is TRBJ1-1 and V is TRBV12-3 or TRBV12-4; the D gene is possibly TRBD1 (6 bases). The CDR3 loop spans 12 amino acids. The germline V and J ends were trimmed by 10 bases and 4 bases, with 13 bases remaining between them. CDR3: CATWRGATEAFF. The CDR3 DNA follows: TGTGCCACCTGGAGGGGGGCCACTGAAGCTTTCTTT.

This clone has only a few counts. This chain connects TRBV5-6 to TRBJ1-4; 7 bases are shared with TRBD1. Trimming at V came to 5 bases and at J to 5 bases, leaving 3 bases not matched to a gene. Germline V gene lookup returns CDR1 SGHDT and CDR2 YYEEEE. CDR3 length: 13 residues. The CDR3 nucleotides read TGTGCCAGCAGTGAGACAGGGAATGAAAAACTGTTTTTT. Translating gives CASSETGNEKLFF. Supplemented by reference TRBV5-6 and TRBJ1-4, the full variable domain reads DAGVTQSPTHLIKTRGQQVTLRCSPKSGHDTVSWYQQALGQGPQFIFQYYEEEERQRGNFPDRFSGHQFPNYSSELNVNALLLGDSALYLCASSETGNEKLFFGSGTQLSVL.

The chain combines TRBV15 with TRBJ2-7; a weak D match, TRBD1 (6 bases). The V and J ends lost 4 bases and 2 bases respectively, with 15 bases between them. CDR3 length: 15 amino acids. Germline values: CDR1 LNHNV, CDR2 YYDKDF (reference sequence). The CDR3 protein is CATSTTRGQPYEQYV. The DNA of the CDR3 is TGTGCCACCAGCACAACCCGGGGACAACCCTACGAGCAGTACGTC.

J is TRBJ1-5 and V is TRBV27; D unclear. Germline loops: CDR1 MNHEY, CDR2 SMNVEV (reference sequence). The CDR3 has 15 amino acids. The V end lost 2 bases, the J end lost 3 bases, and 11 bases lay between the germline ends. CDR3 bases: TGTGCCAGCAGTTTACGGATCGGGCCCAATCAGCCCCAGCATTTT. Encoded protein: CASSLRIGPNQPQHF.